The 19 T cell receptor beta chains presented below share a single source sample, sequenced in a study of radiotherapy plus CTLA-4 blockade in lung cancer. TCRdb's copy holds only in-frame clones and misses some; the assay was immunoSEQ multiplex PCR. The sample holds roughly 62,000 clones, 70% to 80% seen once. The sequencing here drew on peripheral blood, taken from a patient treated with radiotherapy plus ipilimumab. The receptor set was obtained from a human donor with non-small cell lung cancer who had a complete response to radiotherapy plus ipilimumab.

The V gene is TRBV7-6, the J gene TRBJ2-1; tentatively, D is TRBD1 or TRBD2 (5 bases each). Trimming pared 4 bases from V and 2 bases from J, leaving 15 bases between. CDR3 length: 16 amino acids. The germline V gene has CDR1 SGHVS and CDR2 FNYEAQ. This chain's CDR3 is CASSSSGPTTYNEQFF. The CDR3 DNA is TGTGCCAGCAGCTCCTCGGGACCGACGACCTACAATGAGCAGTTCTTC.

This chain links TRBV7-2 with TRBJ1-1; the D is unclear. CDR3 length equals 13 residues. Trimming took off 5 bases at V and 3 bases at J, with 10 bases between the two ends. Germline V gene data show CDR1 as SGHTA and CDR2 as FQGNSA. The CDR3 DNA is TGTGCCAGCAGCCGTAGACAAGACACTGAAGCTTTCTTT. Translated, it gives CASSRRQDTEAFF.

CDR3 protein: CASSQGRGLFSYEQYF. CDR3 DNA sequence: TGCGCCAGCAGCCAAGGACGCGGGCTTTTTTCCTACGAGCAGTACTTC. The V and J genes are TRBV4-3 and TRBJ2-7, with D possibly being TRBD2 (5 bases). Germline-derived CDR1 and CDR2 are LGHNA and YSLEER. V shed 1 base and J shed 1 base, with 14 bases lying between them. The CDR3 contains 16 residues.

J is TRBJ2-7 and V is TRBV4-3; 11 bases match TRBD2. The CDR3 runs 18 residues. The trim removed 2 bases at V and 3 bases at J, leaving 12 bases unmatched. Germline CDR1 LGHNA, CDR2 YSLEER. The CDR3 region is CASSQIIAGGSEYYEQYF. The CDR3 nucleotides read TGCGCCAGCAGCCAAATCATAGCGGGGGGGTCCGAATACTACGAGCAGTACTTC.

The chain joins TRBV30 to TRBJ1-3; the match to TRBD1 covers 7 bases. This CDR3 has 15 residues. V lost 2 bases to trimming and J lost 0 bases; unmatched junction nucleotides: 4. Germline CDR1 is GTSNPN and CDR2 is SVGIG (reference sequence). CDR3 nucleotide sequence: TGTGCCTGGAGTCGGGGACAGCTCTCTGGAAACACCATATATTTT. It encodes CAWSRGQLSGNTIYF.

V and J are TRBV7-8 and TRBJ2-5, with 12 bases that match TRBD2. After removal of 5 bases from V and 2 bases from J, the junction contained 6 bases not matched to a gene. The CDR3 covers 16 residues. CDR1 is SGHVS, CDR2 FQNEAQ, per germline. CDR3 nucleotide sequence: TGTGCCAGCAGCCGGCGGACTAGCGGGATTCAAGAGACCCAGTACTTC. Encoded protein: CASSRRTSGIQETQYF.

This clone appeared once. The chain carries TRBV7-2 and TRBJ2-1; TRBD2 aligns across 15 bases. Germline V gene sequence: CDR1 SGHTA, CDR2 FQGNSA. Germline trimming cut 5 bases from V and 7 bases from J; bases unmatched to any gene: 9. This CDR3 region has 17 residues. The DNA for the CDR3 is TGTGCCAGCAGCCCCCGGACTAGCGGGGGGGCACTAAATGAGCAGTTCTTC. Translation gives CASSPRTSGGALNEQFF. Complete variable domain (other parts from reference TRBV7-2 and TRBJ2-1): GAGVSQSPSNKVTEKGKDVELRCDPISGHTALYWYRQSLGQGLEFLIYFQGNSAPDKSGLPSDRFSAERTGGSVSTLTIQRTQQEDSAVYLCASSPRTSGGALNEQFFGPGTRLTVL.

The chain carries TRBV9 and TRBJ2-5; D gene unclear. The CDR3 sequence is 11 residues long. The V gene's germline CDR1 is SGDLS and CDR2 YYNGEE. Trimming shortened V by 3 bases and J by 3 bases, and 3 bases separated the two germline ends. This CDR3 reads CASSAEETQYF. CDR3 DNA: TGTGCCAGCAGCGCCGAAGAGACCCAGTACTTC.

This CDR3 reads CASSQEQGRELFF. CDR3 DNA: TGCGCCAGCAGCCAGGAACAGGGCAGGGAGCTGTTTTTT. This sequence joins TRBV4-3 and TRBJ2-2, with D possibly TRBD1 on 6 matching bases. The CDR3 covers 13 residues. Germline V lookup: CDR1 LGHNA, CDR2 YSLEER. V was cut by 3 bases and J by 9 bases, with 11 bases left in between.

This CDR3 reads CASSLGRTGPGANVLTF. CDR3 coding DNA: TGTGCCAGCAGCTTGGGGCGTACGGGACCCGGGGCCAACGTCCTGACTTTC. This sequence joins TRBV5-4 and TRBJ2-6; D assignment may be TRBD1 or TRBD2 (5 bases each). The CDR3 is 17 residues long. The V end lost 0 bases, the J end lost 4 bases, and 14 bases lay between the germline ends. CDR1 and CDR2 (germline): SGHNT, YYREEE (reference sequence).

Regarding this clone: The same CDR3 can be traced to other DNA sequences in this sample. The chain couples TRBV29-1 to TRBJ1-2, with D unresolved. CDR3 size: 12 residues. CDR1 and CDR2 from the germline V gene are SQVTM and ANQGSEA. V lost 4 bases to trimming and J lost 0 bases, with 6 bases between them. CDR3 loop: CSVVGSNYGYTF. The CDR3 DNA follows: TGCAGCGTTGTAGGGTCTAACTATGGCTACACCTTC.

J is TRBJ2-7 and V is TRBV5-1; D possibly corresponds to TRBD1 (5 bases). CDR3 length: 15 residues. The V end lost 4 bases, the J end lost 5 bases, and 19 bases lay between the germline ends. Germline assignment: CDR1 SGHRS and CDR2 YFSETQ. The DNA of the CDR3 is TGCGCCAGCAGCATAGGTTTGACAGAACTCCACGAGCAGTACTTC. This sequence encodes CASSIGLTELHEQYF.

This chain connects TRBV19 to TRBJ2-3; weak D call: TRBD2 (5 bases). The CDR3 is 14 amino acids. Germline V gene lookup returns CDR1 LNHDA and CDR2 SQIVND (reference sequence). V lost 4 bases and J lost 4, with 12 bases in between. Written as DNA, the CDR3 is TGTGCCAGTAGTAGACTATACCAAGCAGATACGCAGTATTTT. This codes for CASSRLYQADTQYF.

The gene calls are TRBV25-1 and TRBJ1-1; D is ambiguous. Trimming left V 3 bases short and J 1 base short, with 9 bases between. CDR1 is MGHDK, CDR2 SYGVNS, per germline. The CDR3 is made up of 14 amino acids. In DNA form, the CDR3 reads TGTGCCAGCAGTGAGTTTAGACAGAACACTGAAGCTTTCTTT. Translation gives CASSEFRQNTEAFF. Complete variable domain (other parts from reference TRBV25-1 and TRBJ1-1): EADIYQTPRYLVIGTGKKITLECSQTMGHDKMYWYQQDPGMELHLIHYSYGVNSTEKGDLSSESTVSRIRTEHFPLTLESARPSHTSQYLCASSEFRQNTEAFFGQGTRLTVV.

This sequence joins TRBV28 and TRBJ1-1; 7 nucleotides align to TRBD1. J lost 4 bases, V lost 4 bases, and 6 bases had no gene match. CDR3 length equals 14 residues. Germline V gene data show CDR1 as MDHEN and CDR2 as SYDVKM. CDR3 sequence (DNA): TGTGCCAGCAGTTGGGCGGACAGGATCACTGAAGCTTTCTTT. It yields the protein CASSWADRITEAFF.

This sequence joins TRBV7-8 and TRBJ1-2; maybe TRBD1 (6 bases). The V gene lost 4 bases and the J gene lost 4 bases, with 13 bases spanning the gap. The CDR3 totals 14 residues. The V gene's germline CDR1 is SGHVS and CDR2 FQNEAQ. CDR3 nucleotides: TGTGCCAGCAGCTATGGGGGGCAGGGCTATGGCTACACCTTC. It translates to CASSYGGQGYGYTF.

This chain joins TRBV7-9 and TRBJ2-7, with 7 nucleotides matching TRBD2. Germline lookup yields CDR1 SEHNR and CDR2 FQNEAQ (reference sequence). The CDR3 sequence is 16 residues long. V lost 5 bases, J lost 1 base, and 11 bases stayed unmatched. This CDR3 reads CASSPAAVGRSYEQYF. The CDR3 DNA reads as TGTGCCAGCAGCCCGGCCGCCGTCGGGAGGTCCTACGAGCAGTACTTC.

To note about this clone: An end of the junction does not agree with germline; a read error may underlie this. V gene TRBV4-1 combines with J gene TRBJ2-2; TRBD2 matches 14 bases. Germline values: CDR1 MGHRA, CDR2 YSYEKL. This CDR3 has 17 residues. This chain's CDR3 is CASSQGSGLAGVGELFF. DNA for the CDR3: TGCGCCAGCAGTCAAGGGTCGGGACTAGCGGGGGTCGGGGAGCTGTTTTTT.

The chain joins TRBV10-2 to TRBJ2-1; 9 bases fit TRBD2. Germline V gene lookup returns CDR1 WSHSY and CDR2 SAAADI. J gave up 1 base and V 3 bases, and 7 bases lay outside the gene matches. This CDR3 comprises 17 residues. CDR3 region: CASSDFSAGGSYNEQFF. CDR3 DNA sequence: TGCGCCAGCAGTGACTTCTCAGCGGGAGGATCCTACAATGAGCAGTTCTTC.